Following are 23 T cell receptor beta chains from one sample sequenced in a study of blood T cell repertoires in COVID-19. Measured with immunoSEQ multiplex PCR; TCRdb has only the in-frame clones, and not every one. The repertoire holds roughly 100,000 clones, with about 90% as singletons. The source material was peripheral blood. Receptor source: a man aged 50-60 years with acute or convalescent COVID-19.

The chain links TRBV23-1 to TRBJ1-5; 8 bases agree with TRBD1. TRBV23-1 is placed among ORFs of uncertain function. The CDR3 is made up of 16 amino acids. Trimming at V came to 0 bases and at J to 6 bases, leaving 7 bases not matched to a gene. The DNA of the CDR3 is TGCGCCAGCAGTCAATCGACACAGGGGGTTCGTCAGCCCCAGCATTTT. It codes for CASSQSTQGVRQPQHF.

The rearrangement uses TRBV10-1 and TRBJ2-7; 7 bases are a match to TRBD1. The germline V gene has CDR1 WNHNN and CDR2 SYGVQD (reference sequence). The CDR3 is made up of 15 amino acids. The trim removed 3 bases at V and 3 bases at J, leaving 8 bases unmatched. CDR3 region: CASSETGTVNYEQYF. CDR3 in DNA: TGCGCCAGCAGTGAAACCGGGACAGTGAACTACGAGCAGTACTTC.

This clone was seen once. The gene calls are TRBV27 and TRBJ1-5; D unclear. The germline V gene encodes CDR1 MNHEY and CDR2 SMNVEV (reference sequence). CDR3 length equals 15 residues. V dropped 5 bases and J dropped 5 bases, with 16 bases sitting between them. CDR3 amino acids: CASSTTARWDQPQHF. The CDR3 DNA sequence: TGTGCCAGCAGTACAACAGCACGATGGGATCAGCCCCAGCATTTT.

The chain employs TRBV11-2 and TRBJ2-7; D not resolved. CDR3 size: 14 residues. CDR1 is SGHAT, CDR2 FQNNGV, per germline. V lost 3 bases, J lost 6 bases, and 15 bases lay in between. CDR3 sequence (DNA): TGTGCCAGCAGCTTTAGGCTAGACTCCGCCGAGCAGTACTTC. Residues: CASSFRLDSAEQYF.

The genes are TRBV18 and TRBJ2-3; possibly TRBD2 for D (6 bases). This CDR3 has 19 amino acids. The germline CDR1 and CDR2 sequences are KGHSH and LQKENI. Trimming removed 3 bases from V and 0 bases from J, with 22 bases in between. The DNA of the CDR3 is TGTGCCAGCTCACCCGCGTCGTACGGGGAGGTTAGTAGCACAGATACGCAGTATTTT. This encodes CASSPASYGEVSSTDTQYF. Combining the CDR3 with reference TRBV18 and TRBJ2-3 gives the whole variable domain NAGVMQNPRHLVRRRGQEARLRCSPMKGHSHVYWYRQLPEEGLKFMVYLQKENIIDESGMPKERFSAEFPKEGPSILRIQQVVRGDSAAYFCASSPASYGEVSSTDTQYFGPGTRLTVL.

The rearrangement links TRBV7-9 to TRBJ1-1, with 7 bases that match TRBD1. CDR1 SEHNR and CDR2 FQNEAQ come from the germline V gene (reference sequence). This CDR3 has 19 residues. V was pared by 3 bases and J by 3 bases, with 19 bases of the junction left unmatched. CDR3 DNA: TGTGCCAGCAGCTTCCCGCGGGGGGCCTCGACAGGGTCGGACACTGAAGCTTTCTTT. It yields the protein CASSFPRGASTGSDTEAFF.

This rearrangement joins TRBV24-1 to TRBJ2-1; 9 bases map to TRBD1. Germline CDR1 KGHDR, CDR2 SFDVKD. This CDR3 has 16 amino acids. The V segment lost 5 bases and the J segment 5 bases; nucleotides outside the gene matches: 9. The DNA of the CDR3 is TGTGCCACCAGTGGCCCACCGGGACAGGGTAACAATGAGCAGTTCTTC. Translation: CATSGPPGQGNNEQFF.

The chain employs TRBV5-4 and TRBJ1-2, with a weak D call TRBD1 (6 bases). CDR3 size: 16 residues. In germline, CDR1 is SGHNT, CDR2 YYREEE (reference sequence). The ends were cut back, 0 bases at V and 8 bases at J, with 20 bases in the middle. The CDR3 DNA sequence: TGTGCCAGCAGCTTGGCCCACCTACGGGGGGGCGACGGCTACACCTTC. It encodes CASSLAHLRGGDGYTF.

The gene calls are TRBV5-4 and TRBJ1-4, with 11 bases aligning to TRBD1. V shed 4 bases and J 4 bases; nucleotides not matched to a gene: 15. The CDR3 spans 19 residues. The V gene's germline CDR1 is SGHNT and CDR2 YYREEE (reference sequence). In DNA form, the CDR3 reads TGTGCCAGCAGCGTCTGGACAGGGGGCGACGATTCGGGTAATGAAAAACTGTTTTTT. Its protein product is CASSVWTGGDDSGNEKLFF.

The V and J genes are TRBV6-5 and TRBJ2-7; 7 bases map to TRBD2. V was clipped by 7 bases and J by 1 base; unmatched bases: 7. Germline CDR1 reads MNHEY; CDR2 reads SVGAGI. The CDR3 sequence is 14 residues long. CDR3 residues: CASTKPGGSYEQYF. Written as DNA, the CDR3 is TGTGCCAGCACCAAACCGGGGGGATCCTACGAGCAGTACTTC.

The J gene is TRBJ1-3, the V gene TRBV7-8; D gene ambiguous. V was cut by 5 bases and J by 0 bases, with 14 bases left in between. This CDR3 contains 16 residues. Per germline, CDR1 SGHVS and CDR2 FQNEAQ. DNA of the CDR3: TGTGCCAGCAGCCGCCGGACGGACTACTCTGGAAACACCATATATTTT. This encodes CASSRRTDYSGNTIYF.

The rearrangement uses TRBV7-9 and TRBJ2-5; the match to TRBD2 covers 7 bases. CDR1 is SEHNR, CDR2 FQNEAQ, per germline (reference sequence). J was trimmed by 0 bases and V by 5 bases; bases with no gene match: 9. CDR3 length: 16 residues. The CDR3: CASSARGSQYQETQYF. CDR3 sequence (DNA): TGTGCCAGCAGCGCCCGCGGGAGTCAGTACCAAGAGACCCAGTACTTC.

This chain joins TRBV6-4 and TRBJ2-3; 14 nucleotides line up with TRBD2. The CDR3 runs 16 residues. V gave up 2 bases and J gave up 7 bases; unmatched junction bases: 5. Germline V gene sequence: CDR1 MRHNA, CDR2 SNTAGT. The DNA for the CDR3 is TGTGCCAGCAGTGACGGGACTAGCGGGGGACCGAATACGCAGTATTTT. Translating it yields CASSDGTSGGPNTQYF.

The CDR3 spells CASASGVDPYEQYF. The CDR3 nucleotides read TGCGCCAGCGCCTCGGGAGTGGATCCCTACGAGCAGTACTTC. The chain links TRBV10-1 to TRBJ2-7; maybe TRBD2 (6 bases). The germline V gene has CDR1 WNHNN and CDR2 SYGVQD (reference sequence). CDR3 size: 14 residues. The ends were cut back, 8 bases at V and 2 bases at J, with 16 bases in the middle.

The chain joins TRBV27 to TRBJ1-6; a weak D match, TRBD1 (5 bases). Trimming took off 5 bases at V and 5 bases at J, with 13 bases between the two ends. The CDR3 is 15 amino acids. CDR1 MNHEY and CDR2 SMNVEV come from the germline V gene (reference sequence). The CDR3 reads CASSPGKGHNSPLHF. The CDR3 DNA follows: TGTGCCAGCAGTCCAGGGAAGGGCCATAATTCACCCCTCCACTTT.

V is TRBV9 and J is TRBJ1-3; possible D gene TRBD1, 5 bases. Germline loops: CDR1 SGDLS, CDR2 YYNGEE. The CDR3 has 14 residues. V was clipped by 0 bases and J by 3 bases, with 7 bases between them. The CDR3 sequence: CASSVAGVGNTIYF. CDR3 bases: TGTGCCAGCAGCGTAGCGGGGGTTGGAAACACCATATATTTT.

V usage is TRBV24-1 and J usage is TRBJ2-2; 9 bases match TRBD1. Looked up from germline, CDR1 is KGHDR and CDR2 is SFDVKD. After removal of 5 bases from V and 7 bases from J, the junction contained 7 bases not matched to a gene. The CDR3 sequence is 15 residues long. The CDR3 DNA reads as TGTGCCACCAGTGCCGTACAGGGGGCGTACGGGGAGCTGTTTTTT. Amino acids: CATSAVQGAYGELFF.

The chain carries TRBV19 and TRBJ1-3; 7 nucleotides line up with TRBD1. Germline trimming cut 2 bases from V and 2 bases from J; bases unmatched to any gene: 3. This CDR3 contains 15 residues. The germline gives CDR1 LNHDA, CDR2 SQIVND (reference sequence). The DNA for the CDR3 is TGTGCCAGTAGTATATCGGGACAGACTGGAAACACCATATATTTT. Protein product: CASSISGQTGNTIYF.

The V gene is TRBV7-9, the J gene TRBJ2-1; 8 bases are a match to TRBD2. Trimming at V came to 1 base and at J to 4 bases, leaving 3 bases not matched to a gene. The V gene's germline CDR1 is SEHNR and CDR2 FQNEAQ (reference sequence). The CDR3 loop spans 15 amino acids. For the CDR3, the DNA is TGTGCCAGCAGCTTAGAAGCGGGAGTGTACAATGAGCAGTTCTTC. Its protein product is CASSLEAGVYNEQFF.

The rearrangement uses TRBV19 and TRBJ2-1; D is uncertain. The CDR3 consists of 16 residues. The V gene lost 8 bases and the J gene lost 2 bases, with 19 bases spanning the gap. Germline V gene sequence: CDR1 LNHDA, CDR2 SQIVND (reference sequence). This chain's CDR3 is CASDGGGTTPYNEQFF. For the CDR3, the DNA is TGTGCCAGTGATGGTGGTGGAACTACCCCCTACAATGAGCAGTTCTTC.

This sequence joins TRBV11-2 and TRBJ2-5, with D unclear. Trimming stripped 6 bases from V and 5 bases from J, with 10 bases between. The CDR3 spans 12 residues. CDR1 and CDR2 from the germline V gene are SGHAT and FQNNGV. The CDR3 sequence: CASSSVFETQYF. The DNA of the CDR3 is TGTGCCAGCAGTTCAGTTTTTGAGACCCAGTACTTC.

The chain recombines TRBV5-1 with TRBJ2-1, with 11 bases identical to TRBD2. CDR1 is SGHRS and CDR2 is YFSETQ in the germline V gene. Losses at the gene ends were 0 bases for V and 4 bases for J; bases not matched to a gene: 15. CDR3 length: 20 amino acids. The CDR3 sequence is CASSLGLAGGALGDYNEQFF. In nucleotides, the CDR3 is TGCGCCAGCAGCTTGGGTTTAGCGGGAGGGGCCTTGGGGGATTACAATGAGCAGTTCTTC.

This chain joins TRBV7-2 and TRBJ2-2; D may be TRBD1 (5 bases). Germline CDR1 and CDR2: SGHTA and FQGNSA. This CDR3 spans 15 amino acids. Trimming took off 4 bases at V and 4 bases at J, with 13 bases between the two ends. The CDR3 region has the DNA TGTGCCAGCAGCTACCAGCAGGGCCTCACCGGGGAGCTGTTTTTT. It translates to CASSYQQGLTGELFF.